The 10 T cell receptor beta chains listed next were all sequenced from one sample in a study of regulatory T cells in long-lasting Graves disease. Specified time point: newly diagnosed GD, antithyroid drugs for less than 3 months. PBMC-extracted RNA yielded the TCR library. TCR beta libraries were built with iRepertoire HTBI primers and Arm-PCR of CDR3 regions. In TCRdb, the multiplex PCR reads were re-called with MiXCR into one record per CDR3 protein. Here the sample spans about 540,000 distinct CDR3 sequences, about 13% being singletons. These sequences were also reported in another study, on T cells in Graves' hyperthyroidism and ophthalmopathy.

Material: peripheral blood mononuclear cells (PBMCs), obtained at new diagnosis, from a patient treated with antithyroid drugs. The source is a man aged 30 to 39 with Graves disease.

This clonotype has a count of ten or more. This sequence joins TRBV13 and TRBJ2-5; D possibly uses TRBD1 or TRBD2 (5 bases each). CDR1 is PRHDT and CDR2 is FYEKMQ in the germline V gene (reference sequence). V gave up 2 bases and J gave up 2 bases, with 12 bases separating them. This CDR3 contains 15 residues. CDR3 amino acids: CASSLSGAGQETQYF. As DNA, the CDR3 is TGTGCCAGCAGCTTAAGCGGCGCAGGGCAAGAGACCCAGTACTTC.

This clonotype turned up a few times. The rearrangement uses TRBV24-1 and TRBJ2-5; TRBD1 might be the D (5 bases). This CDR3 is 13 amino acids long. Germline V gene sequence: CDR1 KGHDR, CDR2 SFDVKD. V dropped 8 bases and J dropped 2 bases, with 11 bases sitting between them. The CDR3 spells CATNRQIQETQYF. Here the CDR3 DNA reads TGTGCCACCAACCGACAGATTCAAGAGACCCAGTACTTC.

The chain recombines TRBV12-3 or TRBV12-4 with TRBJ2-5, with D perhaps matching TRBD2 (6 bases). CDR3 length: 15 residues. The ends were cut back, 5 bases at V and 2 bases at J, with 15 bases in the middle. CDR3 nucleotides: TGTGCCAGCAGTGCGATGGAGGGCGTTCAAGAGACCCAGTACTTC. This codes for CASSAMEGVQETQYF.

This clonotype was picked up many times. The chain couples TRBV6-1 to TRBJ2-5, with TRBD2 matching over 7 bases. Losses at the gene ends were 9 bases for V and 4 bases for J; bases not matched to a gene: 23. Germline V gene lookup returns CDR1 MNHNS and CDR2 SASEGT. This CDR3 has 18 residues. The CDR3 bases are TGTGCCAGTTGGGATTTTCCGTTCCAAATCGGGAGGACAGAGACCCAGTACTTC. Protein sequence: CASWDFPFQIGRTETQYF.

Many counts were recorded for this clonotype. The V call is TRBV2, the J call TRBJ1-2; TRBD1 is a possible D gene (6 bases). Looked up from germline, CDR1 is SNHLY and CDR2 is FYNNEI. CDR3 length equals 15 residues. V was clipped by 1 base and J by 1 base, with 10 bases between them. The CDR3 protein is CASSEGGAINYGYTF. As DNA, the CDR3 is TGTGCCAGCAGTGAAGGGGGGGCGATTAACTATGGCTACACCTTC.

This clonotype has at least ten counts. The J gene is TRBJ2-7, the V gene TRBV27; TRBD1 agrees at 11 bases. CDR3 length equals 16 residues. Germline V gene sequence: CDR1 MNHEY, CDR2 SMNVEV (reference sequence). With V trimmed by 6 bases and J by 6 bases, 13 bases remained unmatched. CDR3 residues: CASSPGTGGNLLEQYF. CDR3 bases: TGTGCCAGCAGCCCAGGGACAGGGGGTAACCTACTCGAGCAGTACTTC.

Turning to this clonotype: A read error is possible here, since a much larger clone lies one base away. The chain combines TRBV7-9 with TRBJ2-3; D gene uncertain. This CDR3 region has 15 residues. Germline CDR1 SEHNR, CDR2 FQNEAQ (reference sequence). V lost 2 bases, J lost 0 bases, and 9 bases lay in between. The chain's CDR3 is CASSLSPPSTDTQYF. The CDR3 coding sequence is TGTGCCAGCAGCTTAAGCCCCCCTAGCACAGATACGCAGTATTTT.

With regard to this clonotype: Being one base from a much bigger clone, this may be a read error. The chain combines TRBV12-3 or TRBV12-4 with TRBJ2-7; 9 bases fit TRBD2. This CDR3 has 15 amino acids. The CDR3 bases are TGTGCCGGCAGACCGTCTAGCGGGACGTCCTACGAGCAGTACTTC. Translation: CAGRPSSGTSYEQYF.

The V gene is TRBV4-2, the J gene TRBJ2-3; D may correspond to TRBD1 or TRBD2 (5 bases each). The V gene lost 3 bases and the J gene lost 3 bases, with 19 bases spanning the gap. The CDR3 loop spans 17 amino acids. From germline, CDR1 is LGHNA and CDR2 YNFKEQ. The chain's CDR3 is CASSHSTLVGVTDTQYF. The CDR3, as DNA: TGTGCCAGCAGCCACTCCACGCTAGTGGGGGTTACAGATACGCAGTATTTT.

This clonotype was recorded many times. The chain carries TRBV20-1 and TRBJ2-7, with 10 nucleotides matching TRBD2. Germline CDR1 and CDR2: DFQATT and SNEGSKA (reference sequence). CDR3 length: 13 amino acids. Losses at the gene ends were 5 bases for V and 4 bases for J; bases not matched to a gene: 5. CDR3 residues: CSARSGGDYEQYF. The CDR3 region has the DNA TGCAGTGCTCGAAGCGGGGGGGATTACGAGCAGTACTTC.